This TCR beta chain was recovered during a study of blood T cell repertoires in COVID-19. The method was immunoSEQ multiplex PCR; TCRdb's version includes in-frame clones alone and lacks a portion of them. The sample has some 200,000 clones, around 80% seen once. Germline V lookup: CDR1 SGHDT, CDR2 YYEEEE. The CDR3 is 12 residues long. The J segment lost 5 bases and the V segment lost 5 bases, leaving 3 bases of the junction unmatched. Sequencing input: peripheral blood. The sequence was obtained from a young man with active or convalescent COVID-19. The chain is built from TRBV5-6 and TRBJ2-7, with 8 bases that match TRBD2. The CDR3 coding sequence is TGTGCCAGCAGACCGGGGGGGCACGAGCAGTACGTC. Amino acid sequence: CASRPGGHEQYV.